This is a list of T cell receptor beta chains from one sample in a study of blood T cell repertoires in COVID-19. Profiled with immunoSEQ multiplex PCR; TCRdb holds only in-frame clones, not every one. The top ten hold approximately 14% of the sample, which has around 170,000 clones, about four fifths seen once. What was sequenced was peripheral blood. The receptors stem from a woman of 80 years or more with acute or convalescent COVID-19. Each CDR3 is given with its conserved first and last residue. The order of the fields is clone size, J gene, V gene, D gene, CDR3 DNA, CDR3 protein. D genes are given only for firm matches. Not all rows give a size; the values are once, few, many and, for expanded clones, a class.

abundance: NA; j_gene: TRBJ1-5; v_gene: TRBV5-1; d_gene: TRBD1; CDR3nt: TGCGCCAGCAGGGAGGGGACAGGCAATCAGCCCCAGCATTTT; CDR3aa: CASREGTGNQPQHF
abundance: NA; j_gene: TRBJ1-3; v_gene: TRBV6-5; d_gene: TRBD1; CDR3nt: TGTGCCAGCATCGCGGGACAGCACTCTGGAAACACCATATATTTT; CDR3aa: CASIAGQHSGNTIYF
abundance: NA; j_gene: TRBJ1-4; v_gene: TRBV7-9; d_gene: TRBD1; CDR3nt: TGTGCCAGCAGCTTAGAAGGAAGGGGGCAAGGAAAACTGTTTTTT; CDR3aa: CASSLEGRGQGKLFF
abundance: NA; j_gene: TRBJ1-1; v_gene: TRBV7-2; d_gene: NA; CDR3nt: TGTGCCAGCTCCCCATATGGACCACAGGGCACTGAAGCTTTCTTT; CDR3aa: CASSPYGPQGTEAFF
abundance: NA; j_gene: TRBJ1-1; v_gene: TRBV28; d_gene: TRBD1; CDR3nt: TGTGCCAGCAGAAAGGACAGGGACACTGAAGCTTTCTTT; CDR3aa: CASRKDRDTEAFF
abundance: few; j_gene: TRBJ1-1; v_gene: TRBV7-2; d_gene: TRBD1; CDR3nt: TGTGCCAGCAGCCGACAGGGGTTAGAAGCTTTCTTT; CDR3aa: CASSRQGLEAFF
abundance: NA; j_gene: TRBJ2-3; v_gene: TRBV9; d_gene: NA; CDR3nt: TGTGCCAGCAGCGCAGGAGGCCGACCAGGAGATACGCAGTATTTT; CDR3aa: CASSAGGRPGDTQYF
abundance: once; j_gene: TRBJ1-5; v_gene: TRBV6-2/TRBV6-3; d_gene: NA; CDR3nt: TGTGCCAGCAGTTACCAGGAGGGCAATCAGCCCCAGCATTTT; CDR3aa: CASSYQEGNQPQHF
abundance: few; j_gene: TRBJ2-7; v_gene: TRBV30; d_gene: NA; CDR3nt: TGTGCTAGGGGGAACTCCTACGAGCAGTACTTC; CDR3aa: CARGNSYEQYF
abundance: NA; j_gene: TRBJ2-3; v_gene: TRBV29-1; d_gene: TRBD2; CDR3nt: TGCAGCGTGGAGCGGGACCAACGAGGAGATACGCAGTATTTT; CDR3aa: CSVERDQRGDTQYF
abundance: NA; j_gene: TRBJ1-4; v_gene: TRBV6-6; d_gene: TRBD1; CDR3nt: TGTGCCAGCAGGCCCCCGGGACAGGGGGAGGAAAAACTGTTTTTT; CDR3aa: CASRPPGQGEEKLFF
abundance: NA; j_gene: TRBJ2-1; v_gene: TRBV7-3; d_gene: TRBD2; CDR3nt: TGTGCCAGCAGCCCCTTGGCTAGCGGCTCCTACAATGAGCAGTTCTTC; CDR3aa: CASSPLASGSYNEQFF
abundance: NA; j_gene: TRBJ2-5; v_gene: TRBV19; d_gene: TRBD2; CDR3nt: TGTGCCAGTAGTATAGCCCCGGCTAGCGGGAGGGAGACCCAGTACTTC; CDR3aa: CASSIAPASGRETQYF
abundance: NA; j_gene: TRBJ1-2; v_gene: TRBV28; d_gene: NA; CDR3nt: TGTGCCAGCAGTTTCCTCGGGGGGGCGCTCGGCTATGGCTACACCTTC; CDR3aa: CASSFLGGALGYGYTF
abundance: NA; j_gene: TRBJ2-5; v_gene: TRBV5-1; d_gene: NA; CDR3nt: TGCGCCAGCAGCTTGGAACCGGCACTACAAGAGACCCAGTACTTC; CDR3aa: CASSLEPALQETQYF
abundance: NA; j_gene: TRBJ2-5; v_gene: TRBV6-5; d_gene: TRBD2; CDR3nt: TGTGCCAGCAGCACGGGACTAGCGGGGGTCGAGACCCAGTACTTC; CDR3aa: CASSTGLAGVETQYF
abundance: NA; j_gene: TRBJ1-5; v_gene: TRBV19; d_gene: TRBD1; CDR3nt: TGTGCCAGCGACAGGGGGCTGAATCAGCCCCAGCATTTT; CDR3aa: CASDRGLNQPQHF
abundance: NA; j_gene: TRBJ1-1; v_gene: TRBV10-2; d_gene: NA; CDR3nt: TGCGCCAGCTTTAATTCTCCGGGCACTGAAGCTTTCTTT; CDR3aa: CASFNSPGTEAFF
abundance: NA; j_gene: TRBJ1-1; v_gene: TRBV27; d_gene: NA; CDR3nt: TGTGCCAGCAGTTTTCGGGTGAGTGAAGCTTTCTTT; CDR3aa: CASSFRVSEAFF
abundance: NA; j_gene: TRBJ1-1; v_gene: TRBV27; d_gene: NA; CDR3nt: TGTGCCAGCAATACGATACAGGGAAACACTGAAGCTTTCTTT; CDR3aa: CASNTIQGNTEAFF
abundance: NA; j_gene: TRBJ2-2; v_gene: TRBV7-9; d_gene: NA; CDR3nt: TGTGCCAGCAGCTTACCCAGGACACTTACCGGGGAGCTGTTTTTT; CDR3aa: CASSLPRTLTGELFF
abundance: NA; j_gene: TRBJ1-2; v_gene: TRBV2; d_gene: TRBD1; CDR3nt: TGTGCCAGCAGTGGGACAGGGGACTATGGCTACACCTTC; CDR3aa: CASSGTGDYGYTF
abundance: NA; j_gene: TRBJ2-1; v_gene: TRBV29-1; d_gene: NA; CDR3nt: TGCAGCGTTGAGTGGGACACCCCGATTCTATACAATGAGCAGTTCTTC; CDR3aa: CSVEWDTPILYNEQFF
abundance: once; j_gene: TRBJ1-2; v_gene: TRBV5-4; d_gene: TRBD1; CDR3nt: TGTGCCAGCAGCCACCGCGGGACAGCGAACTATGGCTACACCTTC; CDR3aa: CASSHRGTANYGYTF
abundance: NA; j_gene: TRBJ1-1; v_gene: TRBV3-1/TRBV3-2; d_gene: TRBD1; CDR3nt: TGTGCCAGCAGCCTGGGACAGATGAACACTGAAGCTTTCTTT; CDR3aa: CASSLGQMNTEAFF
abundance: NA; j_gene: TRBJ2-6; v_gene: TRBV30; d_gene: NA; CDR3nt: TGTGCCTGGAGTGTCAGATTCTCTGGGGCCAACGTCCTGACTTTC; CDR3aa: CAWSVRFSGANVLTF
abundance: few; j_gene: TRBJ1-5; v_gene: TRBV18; d_gene: TRBD1; CDR3nt: TGTGCCAGCTCACTCCGGGACAGGGTGAATCAGCCCCAGCATTTT; CDR3aa: CASSLRDRVNQPQHF
abundance: NA; j_gene: TRBJ1-3; v_gene: TRBV2; d_gene: NA; CDR3nt: TGTGCCAGCAGTGACCAGGTGTTTTCAGGAAACACCATATATTTT; CDR3aa: CASSDQVFSGNTIYF
abundance: once; j_gene: TRBJ1-2; v_gene: TRBV19; d_gene: TRBD1; CDR3nt: TGTGCCAGTAATAACCGGGACAGTGGCTACACCTTC; CDR3aa: CASNNRDSGYTF
abundance: once; j_gene: TRBJ1-2; v_gene: TRBV5-8; d_gene: NA; CDR3nt: TGTGCCAGCAGTTGGGGAGGGCGCGGCTACACCTTC; CDR3aa: CASSWGGRGYTF
abundance: few; j_gene: TRBJ1-2; v_gene: TRBV30; d_gene: TRBD1; CDR3nt: TGTGCCTGGAGTCTAACAGGGGGACCTGGTGGCTACACCTTC; CDR3aa: CAWSLTGGPGGYTF
abundance: NA; j_gene: TRBJ1-1; v_gene: TRBV19; d_gene: NA; CDR3nt: TGTGCCAGTATCCAAAGGACATCCCCGAACACTGAAGCTTTCTTT; CDR3aa: CASIQRTSPNTEAFF
abundance: NA; j_gene: TRBJ2-6; v_gene: TRBV5-4; d_gene: NA; CDR3nt: TGTGCCAGCAGCTTGGCCCGGCAGGTCAACGTCCTGACTTTC; CDR3aa: CASSLARQVNVLTF
abundance: NA; j_gene: TRBJ1-4; v_gene: TRBV4-1; d_gene: NA; CDR3nt: TGCGCCAGCAGCCGGATCGGGGGGCAACTTAATGAAAAACTGTTTTTT; CDR3aa: CASSRIGGQLNEKLFF
abundance: NA; j_gene: TRBJ1-2; v_gene: TRBV12-3/TRBV12-4; d_gene: TRBD1; CDR3nt: TGTGCCAGCAGTAATGACAGGGTCGTTGGCTACACCTTC; CDR3aa: CASSNDRVVGYTF
abundance: many; j_gene: TRBJ2-7; v_gene: TRBV6-5; d_gene: NA; CDR3nt: TGTGCCAGCAGCCCGGGACACTCCTACGAGCAGTACTTC; CDR3aa: CASSPGHSYEQYF
abundance: NA; j_gene: TRBJ1-1; v_gene: TRBV7-9; d_gene: TRBD1; CDR3nt: TGTGCCAGCAGCCTCGGACAGGGAAAGACAGAAGCTTTCTTT; CDR3aa: CASSLGQGKTEAFF
abundance: NA; j_gene: TRBJ1-2; v_gene: TRBV19; d_gene: TRBD1; CDR3nt: TGTGCCAGTACCCATTCGACAGGGTCCTACTATGGCTACACCTTC; CDR3aa: CASTHSTGSYYGYTF
abundance: medium-sized; j_gene: TRBJ1-6; v_gene: TRBV28; d_gene: TRBD1; CDR3nt: TGTGCCAGCAGATACACTTTACAGGGGGCGCGATCACCCCTCCACTTT; CDR3aa: CASRYTLQGARSPLHF
abundance: few; j_gene: TRBJ1-5; v_gene: TRBV28; d_gene: TRBD1; CDR3nt: TGTGCCAGCAGTAAGCGGGACAGGGGGCTTTTCGGTCTCGGTTTTGATCAGCCCCAGCATTTT; CDR3aa: CASSKRDRGLFGLGFDQPQHF
abundance: NA; j_gene: TRBJ2-7; v_gene: TRBV30; d_gene: NA; CDR3nt: TGTGCCTGGAGTGTACGGGCCTACGAGCAGTACTTC; CDR3aa: CAWSVRAYEQYF
abundance: NA; j_gene: TRBJ1-5; v_gene: TRBV5-1; d_gene: NA; CDR3nt: TGCGCCAGCAGCAAATCAGGGGTTGAGCCCCAGCATTTT; CDR3aa: CASSKSGVEPQHF
abundance: NA; j_gene: TRBJ2-1; v_gene: TRBV5-1; d_gene: TRBD1; CDR3nt: TGCGCCAGCAGCTTGAGGGACAGGGCAATCAATGAGCAGTTCTTC; CDR3aa: CASSLRDRAINEQFF
abundance: NA; j_gene: TRBJ2-1; v_gene: TRBV2; d_gene: NA; CDR3nt: TGTGCCAGCAGGGGGACAAACCACGGCAATGAGCAGTTCTTC; CDR3aa: CASRGTNHGNEQFF
abundance: NA; j_gene: TRBJ2-3; v_gene: TRBV7-3; d_gene: TRBD2; CDR3nt: TGTGCCAGCAGCTTACAGGGACTAGCAGTAGATACGCAGTATTTT; CDR3aa: CASSLQGLAVDTQYF